This T cell receptor beta chain was recorded in a study of monozygotic twins with inflammatory bowel disease. Looked up from germline, CDR1 is SNHLY and CDR2 is FYNNEI. There are 17 residues in the CDR3. Starting material for each TCR library was about 3.5 ug of total RNA. TCRdb processed the 5' RACE reads again and assigns one entry to each CDR3 protein, with no DNA. The sample includes over 120,000 distinct CDR3 sequences. Total RNA was isolated from whole blood without T cell sorting. This chain connects TRBV2 to TRBJ1-6; TCRdb returns TRBD1, unconfirmable since there is no DNA. The material sequenced was blood. The clonotype originates from a human donor with ulcerative colitis or Crohn's disease, or a healthy co-twin of an affected twin (not recorded which). This CDR3 is CASTRLTGVSYNSPLHF.